Presented here are 3 T cell receptor beta chains from one specimen sequenced in a study of post-analysis software for immune sequencing data. Study-level results: Controls had lower frequencies than patients of about 5 TRBV segments, which included TRBV5-6, TRBV5-1 and TRBV20-1.

Built from TCR beta cDNA, the libraries had unique molecular identifiers in them. TCRdb fed the PCR reads into MiXCR, producing one record per CDR3 protein. The sample shows 380,000 or so distinct CDR3 sequences, less than 40% of them seen only once. The antigens these receptors bind are not known. The sequencing input was blood. The receptors were sampled from a girl aged 10 to 17 with multiple sclerosis.

As for this clonotype: Compared with germline, one end of the junction differs, possibly owing to a read error. CDR3 nucleotide sequence: TGCAGTGCGAGAGACACAGATACGCAGTATTTT. Protein sequence: CSARDTDTQYF. The gene calls are TRBV20-1 and TRBJ2-3; D unclear. From germline, CDR1 is DFQATT and CDR2 SNEGSKA (reference sequence). The CDR3 is made up of 11 amino acids.

V is TRBV7-9 and J is TRBJ1-1, with no clear D. V lost 5 bases to trimming and J lost 1 base, with 8 bases between them. CDR1 SEHNR and CDR2 FQNEAQ come from the germline V gene (reference sequence). There are 13 residues in the CDR3. For the CDR3, the DNA is TGTGCCAGCAGCGCGCAAAAGAACACTGAAGCTTTCTTT. It yields the protein CASSAQKNTEAFF.

V is TRBV28 and J is TRBJ2-3; the match to TRBD1 covers 7 bases. This CDR3 is 15 amino acids long. The germline CDR1 and CDR2 sequences are MDHEN and SYDVKM. The V segment lost 4 bases and the J segment 9 bases; nucleotides outside the gene matches: 13. CDR3 sequence (DNA): TGTGCCAGCAGTTCCCCTCGGGGACAGTCAAAGACGCAGTATTTT. It encodes CASSSPRGQSKTQYF.